The 13 T cell receptor beta chains below all came from one sample that was sequenced in a study of early T cells in non-severe SARS-CoV-2 infection (dated by TCRdb to the early 2020s). The library was made by 5' RACE. Sequencing was carried out with a NextSeq 500. TCRdb handled the public reads itself, with Q25 trimming in fastp and clone calling in MiXCR, and kept productive beta chains. Identical CDR3 protein sequences are pooled into one entry, listed with their most common genes and DNA. Here the sample has some 71,000 distinct CDR3 sequences; approximately 12% occur a single time. The top ten hold roughly 6.8% of the sample. The sequenced sample consisted of whole blood. The receptors were gathered from an adult who was a healthcare worker with PCR-confirmed SARS-CoV-2 infection or an uninfected control (not recorded which).

This clonotype was detected ten times or more. The rearrangement links TRBV11-3 to TRBJ2-1; D is undetermined. The ends were cut back, 2 bases at V and 6 bases at J, with 8 bases in the middle. Looked up from germline, CDR1 is SGHNT and CDR2 is YENEEA. This CDR3 has 13 residues. CDR3 protein: CASSLRRFNEQFF. The CDR3 DNA sequence: TGTGCCAGCAGCTTACGGCGTTTCAATGAGCAGTTCTTC.

V is TRBV7-3 and J is TRBJ2-5; D is unclear. Germline lookup yields CDR1 SGHTA and CDR2 FQGTGA. V dropped 2 bases and J dropped 1 base, with 8 bases sitting between them. The CDR3 runs 14 residues. In DNA, the CDR3 is TGTGCCAGCAGCTTACGACGGAGCCAAGAGACCCAGTACTTC. The encoded protein is CASSLRRSQETQYF.

This clonotype showed up just a few times. V usage is TRBV4-2 and J usage is TRBJ2-3; TRBD2 agrees at 12 bases. Germline V lookup: CDR1 LGHNA, CDR2 YNFKEQ. The trim removed 4 bases at V and 10 bases at J, leaving 9 bases unmatched. The CDR3 sequence is 15 residues long. CDR3 loop: CASSPETSGGRAQYF. DNA for the CDR3: TGTGCCAGCAGCCCCGAGACTAGCGGGGGTCGGGCGCAGTATTTT.

The chain is built from TRBV10-2 and TRBJ2-1; no reliable D call. Trimming removed 3 bases from V and 10 bases from J, with 4 bases in between. The V gene's germline CDR1 is WSHSY and CDR2 SAAADI. The CDR3 runs to 10 residues. The CDR3 sequence: CASSDREQFF. The CDR3 coding sequence is TGCGCCAGCAGTGATCGAGAGCAGTTCTTC.

This sequence joins TRBV4-3 and TRBJ2-7; no reliable D call. V was clipped by 0 bases and J by 3 bases, with 9 bases between them. In germline, CDR1 is LGHNA, CDR2 YSLEER. The CDR3 sequence is 14 residues long. Here the CDR3 reads CASSQDVSVYEQYF. The CDR3 DNA follows: TGCGCCAGCAGCCAAGATGTAAGCGTCTACGAGCAGTACTTC.

This clonotype has only a few counts. CDR3 loop: CASRPSDTQYF. The CDR3 DNA is TGTGCCAGCAGACCTTCAGATACGCAGTATTTT. The rearrangement links TRBV7-2 to TRBJ2-3; no reliable D call. Trimming took 6 bases from V and 4 from J, leaving 5 bases between them. Germline CDR1 reads SGHTA; CDR2 reads FQGNSA. This CDR3 spans 11 amino acids.

This clonotype has a handful of counts. V and J are TRBV7-6 and TRBJ2-1; 9 bases agree with TRBD2. Per germline, CDR1 SGHVS and CDR2 FNYEAQ. Germline trimming cut 1 base from V and 8 bases from J; bases unmatched to any gene: 9. This CDR3 is built from 16 residues. The CDR3 spells CASSLEGAGGQDEQFF. For the CDR3, the DNA is TGTGCCAGCAGCTTAGAGGGAGCGGGAGGACAGGATGAGCAGTTCTTC.

This clonotype has a handful of counts. The rearrangement uses TRBV7-8 and TRBJ2-7; D might be TRBD1 (5 bases). Germline V lookup: CDR1 SGHVS, CDR2 FQNEAQ. The CDR3 totals 17 residues. Trimming shortened V by 4 bases and J by 5 bases, and 24 bases separated the two germline ends. CDR3 nucleotides: TGTGCCAGCAGCTGGCGAAATAACCGGGTACAGGTCAACGAGCAGTACTTC. Translating it yields CASSWRNNRVQVNEQYF.

This chain uses TRBV27 with TRBJ2-7, with TRBD2 identical over 9 bases. This CDR3 comprises 15 residues. Looked up from germline, CDR1 is MNHEY and CDR2 is SMNVEV (reference sequence). The CDR3 is CATLITSGRSYEQYF. The CDR3 DNA sequence: TGTGCTACTCTTATAACTAGCGGGCGATCCTACGAGCAGTACTTC.

This clonotype was counted only a few times. The chain employs TRBV2 and TRBJ2-7, with D unresolved. The CDR3 covers 12 residues. The germline gives CDR1 SNHLY, CDR2 FYNNEI. The V gene lost 0 bases and the J gene lost 3 bases, with 3 bases spanning the gap. This CDR3 reads CASSEAGYEQYF. The DNA for the CDR3 is TGTGCCAGCAGTGAAGCGGGCTACGAGCAGTACTTC.

There are many counts of this clonotype. The chain recombines TRBV6-4 with TRBJ2-3; 7 bases line up with TRBD1. CDR3 length equals 13 residues. From germline, CDR1 is MRHNA and CDR2 SNTAGT. Losses at the gene ends were 10 bases for V and 3 bases for J; bases not matched to a gene: 7. The CDR3 sequence is CATRDSMTDTQYF. The CDR3 nucleotides read TGTGCCACCCGGGACAGTATGACAGATACGCAGTATTTT.

This clonotype was detected a few times. This chain uses TRBV9 with TRBJ2-7; 9 positions match TRBD2. Germline values: CDR1 SGDLS, CDR2 YYNGEE. This CDR3 comprises 14 residues. J was trimmed by 2 bases and V by 4 bases; bases with no gene match: 4. The CDR3 DNA follows: TGTGCCAGCAGCCCTAGCGGGGCCCCCTACGAGCAGTACTTC. Translated, it gives CASSPSGAPYEQYF.

This clonotype has a handful of counts. The chain joins TRBV6-2 or TRBV6-3 to TRBJ1-5, with a weak D call TRBD1 (5 bases). The germline V gene has CDR1 MNHEY and CDR2 SVGEGT. The CDR3 loop spans 17 amino acids. Trimming removed 2 bases from V and 1 base from J, with 15 bases in between. In DNA, the CDR3 is TGTGCCAGCAGTTACCCTTTCGTAGGGGTGAGCAATCAGCCCCAGCATTTT. Amino acid sequence: CASSYPFVGVSNQPQHF.